Included here is one TCR beta chain sequence, with context. Produced via immunoSEQ multiplex PCR; TCRdb's table is partial and in-frame only. This table holds under 2,000,000 clones, about 95% found once. This specimen comes from a study of shared clonotypes between healthy human individuals. As defined, naive CD8 cells were CD45RO-negative and positively selected for CCR7, with terminally differentiated effector memory CD45RA+ cells excluded. There are 16 residues in the CDR3. V shed 6 bases and J 3 bases; nucleotides not matched to a gene: 13. In germline, CDR1 is SGHNT, CDR2 YYREEE (reference sequence).

Sequencing was performed on naive CD8+ T cells sorted from blood. This receptor was identified in a man aged 18 to 35 in good health. The chain uses TRBV5-4 and TRBJ2-7; 9 bases map to TRBD2. The CDR3 sequence: CASTTSAGGPVYEQYF. Here the CDR3 DNA reads TGTGCCAGCACTACGTCTGCGGGGGGGCCGGTCTACGAGCAGTACTTC.